This T cell receptor beta chain derives from a study of cytomegalovirus exposure and HLA in healthy donors. Findings and limits, study-wide: Most sequenced TCRs were rare (though some public TCRs occurred in many donors).

To note about this clone: Its antigen remains unknown.

The CDR3 covers 11 residues. V shed 6 bases, J shed 8 bases, and the junction held 4 bases outside the gene matches. The germline V gene encodes CDR1 DFQATT and CDR2 SNEGSKA (reference sequence). Vbeta (60) and Jbeta (13) primers were used in the PCR. The repertoire was sequenced with immunoSEQ multiplex PCR; TCRdb's copy has only in-frame clones and lacks some. The table has some 130,000 clones, about 80% seen once. This sequence originates from a young man in good health and CMV-seronegative. The chain uses TRBV20-1 and TRBJ2-1, with 7 bases that match TRBD2. Sequenced input: PBMCs. The CDR3 region has the DNA TGCAGTGCCAGCCTAGCGGATGAGCAGTTCTTC. Its translation is CSASLADEQFF.